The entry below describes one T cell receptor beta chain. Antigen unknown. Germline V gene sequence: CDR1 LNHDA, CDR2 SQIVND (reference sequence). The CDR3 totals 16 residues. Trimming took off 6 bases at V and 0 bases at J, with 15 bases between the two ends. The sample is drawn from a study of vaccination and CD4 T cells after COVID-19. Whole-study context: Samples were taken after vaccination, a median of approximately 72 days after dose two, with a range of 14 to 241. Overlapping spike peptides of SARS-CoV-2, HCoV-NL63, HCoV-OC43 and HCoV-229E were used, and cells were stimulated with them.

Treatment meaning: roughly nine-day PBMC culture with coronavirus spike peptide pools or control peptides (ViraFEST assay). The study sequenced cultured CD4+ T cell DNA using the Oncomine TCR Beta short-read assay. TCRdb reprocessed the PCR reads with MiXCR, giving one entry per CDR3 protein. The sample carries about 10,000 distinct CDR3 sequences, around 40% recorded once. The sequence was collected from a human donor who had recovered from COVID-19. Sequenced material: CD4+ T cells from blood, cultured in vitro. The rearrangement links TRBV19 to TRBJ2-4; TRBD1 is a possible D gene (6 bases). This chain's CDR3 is CASSSGQQIAKNIQYF. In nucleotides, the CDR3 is TGTGCCAGTAGCTCAGGACAGCAGATAGCCAAAAACATTCAGTACTTC.